The T cell receptor beta chain under discussion was sequenced for a study of T cells expressing NK-cell markers. Study-wide background: There were seven HCMV-seropositive donors and one seronegative donor among the eight sequenced.

Points from the study as a whole: NKG2C+ dominant clonotypes from 6 or 7 donors made up roughly 1.0-7.5% of CD8+ T cells. Whether expanded NKG2C+ T cell clones recognized HCMV stayed uncertain. The CD3+CD56-NKG2C+ fraction of a handful of donors was likewise dominated by these clonotypes.

TCRdb re-called the 5' RACE reads; one entry per CDR3 protein, DNA not given. The record lists about 370,000 distinct CDR3 sequences, of which the ten most abundant hold about 10%. Details on this clonotype: Its antigen is as yet unknown.

Sequenced material: blood T cells: a sorted CD56 or NKG2C T cell subset, CD4+ or CD8+ T cells, or bulk PBMC T cells (not recorded which). The origin of this receptor is a woman aged 45-60 years in good health.

The CDR3 loop is CASSPLGGHTYQETQYF. This rearrangement joins TRBV5-1 to TRBJ2-5; TCRdb picks TRBD2, but there is no DNA to check that call. The CDR3 is made up of 17 amino acids. Germline CDR1 reads SGHRS; CDR2 reads YFSETQ.